This T cell receptor (beta chain) came from a study of T cells in Graves' hyperthyroidism and ophthalmopathy. Study outcomes and limitations: Blood samples included most of the expanded thyroid clonotypes exceeding 0.001.

The CDR3 regions of TCR beta were amplified from RNA transcripts. First-round RT-PCR targeting the TCR CDR3 was performed with the HTBI primer set. TCRdb analysed the multiplex PCR reads with MiXCR anew, one entry per CDR3 protein. Of 370,000 or so distinct CDR3 sequences in the sample, roughly 12% are singletons; the top ten hold more than 20%. To note about this clonotype: Antigen: not known.

The CDR3 has 15 residues. After removal of 1 base from V and 7 bases from J, the junction contained 7 bases not matched to a gene. The germline V gene encodes CDR1 SGHRS and CDR2 YFSETQ. Sequences were obtained from blood. This receptor was obtained from a man between 25 and 39 years old with Graves' hyperthyroidism that later progressed to Graves' ophthalmopathy. The rearrangement uses TRBV5-1 and TRBJ2-2, with TRBD1 matching 7 bases. The CDR3 region is CASSLRTGKDGELFF. The CDR3 nucleotides are TGCGCCAGCAGCTTGAGGACAGGAAAGGACGGGGAGCTGTTTTTT.